Listed below are T cell receptor beta chains from one sample, sequenced in a study of blood T cell repertoires in COVID-19. Profiled with immunoSEQ multiplex PCR; TCRdb holds only in-frame clones, not every one. The sample gives around 42,000 clones, roughly 77% of which show up once; 38% is in the top ten. The source material was peripheral blood. Source of these receptors: an elderly man with active or convalescent COVID-19. Both conserved end residues are part of each CDR3. The order of the fields is clone size, D gene, V gene, J gene, CDR3 length, CDR3 protein, CDR3 DNA. The D gene is left open where the match is weak. Clone size appears in some rows only: once, few, many, or a class for an expanded clone.

>once|TRBD1|TRBV24-1|TRBJ1-2|16
CATSDQNSGGASGYTF
TGTGCCACCAGTGATCAAAATTCAGGGGGCGCGTCGGGCTACACCTTC
>NA|TRBD1|TRBV19|TRBJ2-3|16
CASRPWDRGSSDTQYF
TGTGCCAGTAGGCCTTGGGACAGGGGTAGCTCAGATACGCAGTATTTT
>NA|TRBD2|TRBV15|TRBJ2-5|19
CATSRDGGTSGRFGETQYF
TGTGCCACCAGCAGAGATGGGGGGACTAGCGGGAGGTTCGGCGAGACCCAGTACTTC
>NA|NA|TRBV7-8|TRBJ1-1|16
CASSFTVGGTNTEAFF
TGTGCCAGCAGTTTTACCGTCGGGGGAACGAACACTGAAGCTTTCTTT
>NA|TRBD2|TRBV27|TRBJ2-3|18
CASSSDSGRALRIDTQYF
TGTGCCAGCAGCTCCGATAGCGGGAGGGCCTTACGTATTGATACGCAGTATTTT
>NA|TRBD1|TRBV27|TRBJ2-6|16
CASTNQGGTGANVLTF
TGTGCCAGCACCAATCAAGGGGGCACTGGGGCCAACGTCCTGACTTTC
>once|TRBD1|TRBV7-2|TRBJ2-7|14
CASSQGDRSYEQYF
TGTGCCAGCAGCCAAGGGGACAGATCCTACGAGCAGTACTTC
>NA|TRBD2|TRBV2|TRBJ2-5|15
CASISGTSTRETQYF
TGTGCCAGCATCTCCGGGACTAGCACGCGAGAGACCCAGTACTTC
>NA|TRBD1|TRBV11-1|TRBJ1-5|16
CASSGSTGGAVTPQHF
TGTGCCAGCAGCGGGTCGACAGGGGGCGCAGTGACGCCCCAGCATTTT
>NA|NA|TRBV28|TRBJ1-4|15
CASSPWGEGGEKLFF
TGTGCCAGCTCCCCTTGGGGAGAGGGAGGTGAAAAACTGTTTTTT
>NA|TRBD1|TRBV12-3/TRBV12-4|TRBJ1-2|13
CAVGSQGAGGYTF
TGTGCCGTCGGGTCACAGGGGGCTGGGGGCTACACCTTC
>once|TRBD1|TRBV18|TRBJ2-7|14
CASSPGTGSYEQYF
TGTGCCAGCTCCCCCGGGACAGGGTCCTACGAGCAGTACTTC
>NA|TRBD2|TRBV29-1|TRBJ2-3|14
CSVELREGLDTQYF
TGCAGCGTTGAATTGCGGGAGGGCCTCGATACGCAGTATTTT
>NA|NA|TRBV16|TRBJ1-6|13
CASSTDTNSPLHF
TGTGCCAGCAGCACCGACACTAATTCACCCCTCCACTTT
>NA|TRBD1|TRBV4-1|TRBJ2-5|17
CASSPSPTGGFAETQYF
TGCGCCAGCAGCCCCTCCCCGACAGGGGGCTTTGCGGAGACCCAGTACTTC
>few|TRBD1|TRBV19|TRBJ2-1|16
CASSSLPGTGYNEQFF
TGTGCCAGTAGTTCCTTACCCGGGACAGGGTACAATGAGCAGTTCTTC
>NA|NA|TRBV5-1|TRBJ2-1|11
CASGHSNEQFF
TGCGCCAGCGGCCATTCGAATGAGCAGTTCTTC
>NA|TRBD1|TRBV9|TRBJ1-6|15
CASSAFGQANSPLHF
TGTGCCAGCAGCGCATTCGGACAGGCTAATTCACCCCTCCACTTT
>NA|NA|TRBV19|TRBJ1-6|12
CASSQGNSPLHF
TGTGCCAGTAGCCAGGGGAATTCACCCCTCCACTTT
>NA|NA|TRBV18|TRBJ2-5|14
CASSPGVQIETQYF
TGTGCCAGCTCTCCCGGAGTCCAGATAGAGACCCAGTACTTC
>many|NA|TRBV7-9|TRBJ1-1|13
CASSLVSGAEAFF
TGTGCCAGCAGCTTAGTGTCAGGGGCTGAAGCTTTCTTT
>NA|TRBD1|TRBV29-1|TRBJ2-7|13
CSVGGTGGYEQYF
TGCAGCGTTGGAGGGACAGGGGGCTACGAGCAGTACTTC
>few|NA|TRBV18|TRBJ1-2|16
CASSGTGPPTFYGYTF
TGTGCCAGCTCAGGAACAGGCCCACCGACTTTCTATGGCTACACCTTC
>NA|NA|TRBV15|TRBJ2-1|15
CATSRDPGAAREQFF
TGTGCCACCAGCAGAGATCCAGGAGCGGCGCGGGAGCAGTTCTTC